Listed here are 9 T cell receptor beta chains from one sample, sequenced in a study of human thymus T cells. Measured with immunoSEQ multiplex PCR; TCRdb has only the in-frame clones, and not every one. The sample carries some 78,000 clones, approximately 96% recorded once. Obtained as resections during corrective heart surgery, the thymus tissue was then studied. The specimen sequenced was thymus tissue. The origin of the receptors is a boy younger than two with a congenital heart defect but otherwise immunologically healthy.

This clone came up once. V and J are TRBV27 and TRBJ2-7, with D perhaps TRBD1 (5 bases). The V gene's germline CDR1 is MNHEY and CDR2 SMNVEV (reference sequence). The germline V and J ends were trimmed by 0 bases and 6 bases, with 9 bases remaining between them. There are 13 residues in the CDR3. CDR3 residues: CASSLSGRAEQYF. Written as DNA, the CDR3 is TGTGCCAGCAGTTTATCGGGCAGGGCCGAGCAGTACTTC.

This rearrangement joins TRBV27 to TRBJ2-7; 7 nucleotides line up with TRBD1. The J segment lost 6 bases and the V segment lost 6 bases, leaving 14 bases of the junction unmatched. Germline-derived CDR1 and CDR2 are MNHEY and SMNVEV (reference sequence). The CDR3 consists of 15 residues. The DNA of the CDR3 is TGTGCCAGCAGGAAGGCGACAGGGCCCAGGGGCGAGCAGTACTTC. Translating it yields CASRKATGPRGEQYF.

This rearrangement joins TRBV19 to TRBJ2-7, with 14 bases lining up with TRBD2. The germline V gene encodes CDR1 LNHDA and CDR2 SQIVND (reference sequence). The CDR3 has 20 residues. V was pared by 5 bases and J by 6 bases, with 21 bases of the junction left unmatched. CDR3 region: CASSPTTGLAGGAAPGEQYF. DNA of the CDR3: TGTGCCAGTAGTCCAACGACCGGACTAGCGGGGGGCGCGGCTCCGGGCGAGCAGTACTTC.

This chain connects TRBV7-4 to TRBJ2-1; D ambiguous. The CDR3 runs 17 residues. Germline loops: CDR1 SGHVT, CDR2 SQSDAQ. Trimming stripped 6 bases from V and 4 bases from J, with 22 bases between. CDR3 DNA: TGTGCCAGCAGGGCTATCGGCGCCACTCTCCCGTACAATGAGCAGTTCTTC. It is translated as CASRAIGATLPYNEQFF.

The CDR3 sequence: CASRVGMADTQYF. Written as DNA, the CDR3 is TGTGCCAGCAGGGTAGGGATGGCAGATACGCAGTATTTT. The rearrangement uses TRBV6-1 and TRBJ2-3; D is ambiguous. Germline-derived CDR1 and CDR2 are MNHNS and SASEGT. The V end was cut by 6 bases, the J end by 4 bases, with 11 bases between. This CDR3 spans 13 amino acids.

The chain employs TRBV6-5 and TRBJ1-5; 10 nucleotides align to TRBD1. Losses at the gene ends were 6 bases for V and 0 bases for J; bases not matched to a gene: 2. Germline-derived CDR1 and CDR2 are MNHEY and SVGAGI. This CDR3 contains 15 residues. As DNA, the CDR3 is TGTGCCAGCAGCGGGACAGGGGCTAGCAATCAGCCCCAGCATTTT. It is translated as CASSGTGASNQPQHF.

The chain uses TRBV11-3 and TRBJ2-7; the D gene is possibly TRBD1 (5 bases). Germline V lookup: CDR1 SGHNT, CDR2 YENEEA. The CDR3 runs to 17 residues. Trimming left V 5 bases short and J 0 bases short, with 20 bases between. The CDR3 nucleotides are TGTGCCAGCAGCCTTCCTACCCCCGCAGGGATCTCCTACGAGCAGTACTTC. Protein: CASSLPTPAGISYEQYF.

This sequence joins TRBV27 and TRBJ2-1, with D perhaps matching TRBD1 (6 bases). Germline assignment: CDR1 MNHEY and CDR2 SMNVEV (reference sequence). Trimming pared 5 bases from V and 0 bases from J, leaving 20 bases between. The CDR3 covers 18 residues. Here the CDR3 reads CASSRSTGPGPSYNEQFF. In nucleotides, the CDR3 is TGTGCCAGCAGTCGGAGCACAGGGCCGGGGCCCTCCTACAATGAGCAGTTCTTC.

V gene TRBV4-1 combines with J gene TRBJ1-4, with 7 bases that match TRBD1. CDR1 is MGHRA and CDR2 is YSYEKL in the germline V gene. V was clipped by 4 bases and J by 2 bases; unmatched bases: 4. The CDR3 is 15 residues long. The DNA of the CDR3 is TGCGCCAGCAGCCGACAGACAGGGACTAATGAAAAACTGTTTTTT. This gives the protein CASSRQTGTNEKLFF.